This TCR beta chain was identified during a study of cytomegalovirus exposure and HLA in healthy donors. Study context: Tens of millions of unique TCR sequences came from HLA-typed donors in an early release. Points from the study as a whole: Reported performance of the classifier showed diagnosis of cytomegalovirus status with high specificity and sensitivity. Several of the most significant clusters appeared, in a later analysis, to be linked to common viral pathogens. Sequencing likely generated an artifact that appeared as a cluster of highly shared sequence variants.

In the case of this clone: The target antigen is unknown.

Primers included in the PCR were 60 Vbeta and 13 Jbeta primers. Repertoires were generated with immunoSEQ multiplex PCR, while TCRdb's copy carries only in-frame clones and drops some. The data contain 95,000 to 150,000 clones, more than 55% of them singletons. The specimen was PBMCs. This TCR derives from a young man in good health and CMV-seronegative.

CDR3 in DNA: TGTGCCAGCAGTCCCATCGTAAGGGGCGACGAGCAGTTCTTC. Protein: CASSPIVRGDEQFF. V gene TRBV28 combines with J gene TRBJ2-1, with D possibly TRBD1 on 5 matching bases. V was shortened by 5 bases and J by 10 bases, with 18 bases between the two germline ends. The CDR3 length is 14 residues. Looked up from germline, CDR1 is MDHEN and CDR2 is SYDVKM.